This TCR beta chain was found in a study of human T cells and chemical hapten exposure. The time point was: patch test 1, 2 weeks after DPC sensitization. Documented treatment: therapeutic diphenylcyclopropenone sensitization with weekly scalp DPC. This clonotype was seen more than once but under ten times. One entry per CDR3 protein results from TCRdb running MiXCR on the RACE reads. This table holds 150,000 to 200,000 distinct CDR3 sequences, more than 14% found once. Looked up from germline, CDR1 is MNHEY and CDR2 is SVGEGT. The CDR3 contains 14 residues. Trimming removed 4 bases from V and 10 bases from J, with 17 bases in between.

The sequence was collected from a woman aged 30 to 39 with alopecia areata. Some clones in this sample may be carry-over from other donors' samples. The sample here was whole blood, taken in connection with sensitization to the hapten diphenylcyclopropenone (DPC). The chain combines TRBV6-2 or TRBV6-3 with TRBJ2-1; no definite D call. The CDR3 DNA reads as TGTGCCAGCAGTTCCCAGCCTCTAGTACCCGAGCAGTTCTTC. It encodes CASSSQPLVPEQFF.